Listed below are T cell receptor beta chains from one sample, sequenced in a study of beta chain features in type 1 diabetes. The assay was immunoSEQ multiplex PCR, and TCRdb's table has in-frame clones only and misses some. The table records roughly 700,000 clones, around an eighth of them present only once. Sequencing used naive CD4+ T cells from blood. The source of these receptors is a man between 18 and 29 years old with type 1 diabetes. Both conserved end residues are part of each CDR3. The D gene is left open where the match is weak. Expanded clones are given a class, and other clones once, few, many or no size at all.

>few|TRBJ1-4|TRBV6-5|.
TGTGCCAGCAGTTCCCTTCTGACTGAAAAACTGTTTTTT
CASSSLLTEKLFF
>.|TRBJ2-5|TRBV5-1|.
TGCGCCAGCAGCTTGGAGGGAGAGACCCAGTACTTC
CASSLEGETQYF
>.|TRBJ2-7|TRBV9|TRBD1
TGTGCCAGCAGCACTGGGACAGGGGGATTGCCCTACGAGCAGTACTTC
CASSTGTGGLPYEQYF
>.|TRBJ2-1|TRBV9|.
TGTGCCAGCAGCGTAGCCATTCGGGACGGGAATGAGCAGTTCTTC
CASSVAIRDGNEQFF
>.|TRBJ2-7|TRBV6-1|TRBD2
TGTGCCAGCAGGATAGGACTAGAATCGTCCTACGAGCAGTACTTC
CASRIGLESSYEQYF
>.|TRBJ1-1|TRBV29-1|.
TGCAGCGTTGGCTCCTATCCTTCGAACACTGAAGCTTTCTTT
CSVGSYPSNTEAFF
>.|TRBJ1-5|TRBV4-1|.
TGCGCCAGCAGCCAAGATTGGGGGGAGGGCAATCAGCCCCAGCATTTT
CASSQDWGEGNQPQHF
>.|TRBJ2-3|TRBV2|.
TGTGCCAGCAGTGAAGGTGTCAGGGGGGAAACAGATACGCAGTATTTT
CASSEGVRGETDTQYF
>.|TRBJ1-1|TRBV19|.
TGTGCCAGTGAGGGGGTGGTAACTGAAGCTTTCTTT
CASEGVVTEAFF
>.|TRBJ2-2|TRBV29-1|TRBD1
TGCAGCGCTGCGGACAGGGTTAGAGAGCTGTTTTTT
CSAADRVRELFF
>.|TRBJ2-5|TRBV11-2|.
TGTGCCAGCATCACCTTGGGGGGCGCGGCGGGGGAGACCCAGTACTTC
CASITLGGAAGETQYF
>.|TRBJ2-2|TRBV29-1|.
TGCAGCGTTGGGTCGACCCCCGGCCGGGAGCTGTTTTTT
CSVGSTPGRELFF
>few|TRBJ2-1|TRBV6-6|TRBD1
TGTGCCAGCAGTGACAGGGGGAGCTCCTACAATGAGCAGTTCTTC
CASSDRGSSYNEQFF
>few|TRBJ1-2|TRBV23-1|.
TGCGCCAGCAGTCACCGGGACGGTGGCTACACCTTC
CASSHRDGGYTF
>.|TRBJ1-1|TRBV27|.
TGTGCCAGCAGTTCGACCCAGGGGTGGGCGTCTGAAGCTTTCTTT
CASSSTQGWASEAFF
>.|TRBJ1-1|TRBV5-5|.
TGTGCCAGCATGGGGTACCCGATGAACACTGAAGCTTTCTTT
CASMGYPMNTEAFF
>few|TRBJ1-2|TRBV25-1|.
TGTGCCAGCAGTGAATTGAGAGGTTCCTCTTTAAACTATGGCTACACCTTC
CASSELRGSSLNYGYTF
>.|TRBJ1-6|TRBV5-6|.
TGTGCCAGCAGCTTGGGCCGTGGTAATTCACCCCTCCACTTT
CASSLGRGNSPLHF
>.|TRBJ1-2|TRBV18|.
TGTGCCAGCTCACCGTCCCAGGGCGTCTATGGCTACACCTTC
CASSPSQGVYGYTF
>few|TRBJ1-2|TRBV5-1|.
TGCGCCAGCAGCTTGGAGGGTTCCCCCACCGATGGCTACACCTTC
CASSLEGSPTDGYTF
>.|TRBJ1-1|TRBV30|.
TGTGCCTGGGCGGGGAAGGGGAACACTGAAGCTTTCTTT
CAWAGKGNTEAFF
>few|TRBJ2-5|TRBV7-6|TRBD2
TGTGCCAGCAGCTTAGGGGGACTAGCGGGGGAAGAGACCCAGTACTTC
CASSLGGLAGEETQYF
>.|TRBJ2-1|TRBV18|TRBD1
TGTGCCAGCACTCTAACCGGACAGGGTGATAAGCAGTTCTTC
CASTLTGQGDKQFF
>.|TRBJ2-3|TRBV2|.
TGTGCCAGCGGAGCGGCAGATACGCAGTATTTT
CASGAADTQYF
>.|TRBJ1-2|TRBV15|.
TGTGCCACCAGCAGAGAGCGGGTCACGGGAGGTAACTATGGCTACACCTTC
CATSRERVTGGNYGYTF
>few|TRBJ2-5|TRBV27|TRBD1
TGTGCCAGCAGCCTAGGACAGGGGGCTGAGACCCAGTACTTC
CASSLGQGAETQYF
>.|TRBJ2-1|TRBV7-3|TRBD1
TGTGCCAGCAGCGGACCGGGACAGGGGTTTATGGATGAGCAGTTCTTC
CASSGPGQGFMDEQFF
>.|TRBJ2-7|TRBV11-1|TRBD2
TGTGCCAGCAGCTTCGCGGGGGGGGCTAGCGGCTACGAGCAGTACTTC
CASSFAGGASGYEQYF
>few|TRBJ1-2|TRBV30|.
TGTGCCTGGAGTGTCGCCCAGGCGTACACCTTC
CAWSVAQAYTF
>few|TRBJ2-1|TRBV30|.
TGTGCCTGGAGTCGGACAATAGGAGGATCTGAGCAGTTCTTC
CAWSRTIGGSEQFF
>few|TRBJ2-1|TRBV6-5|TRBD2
TGTGCCAGCAGTCGCGCCCCGGGGGGGGACCATGAGCAGTTCTTC
CASSRAPGGDHEQFF
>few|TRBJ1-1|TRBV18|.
TGTGCCAGCTCGTCAGAACGTAACACTGAAGCTTTCTTT
CASSSERNTEAFF
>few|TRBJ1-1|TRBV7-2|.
TGTGCCAGCAGCCTTCTGGAGGGTTCCACTGAAGCTTTCTTT
CASSLLEGSTEAFF